This T cell receptor (beta chain) was recovered during a study of blood T cell repertoires in COVID-19. In the authors' methods: Researchers report that nucleated cell counts were estimated from reference gene primer amplification. Repertoires were generated with immunoSEQ multiplex PCR, while TCRdb's copy carries only in-frame clones and drops some. The V and J calls and clone size come from that table; D and trimming were worked out from the DNA. In the table there are fewer than 350,000 clones, 88% of which are singletons. Germline loops: CDR1 SQVTM, CDR2 ANQGSEA. Trimming removed 6 bases from V and 4 bases from J; junction bases left unmatched: 20. The CDR3 spans 17 residues.

This sequence joins TRBV29-1 and TRBJ1-2; 7 bases map to TRBD1. Specimen: peripheral blood. The TCR sequence derives from a woman under 40 with COVID-19, enrolled during active disease. CDR3 in DNA: TGCAGCGTCGCGTTGGGGGACAGAACTCATCCTTTCTATGGCTACACCTTC. Translation: CSVALGDRTHPFYGYTF.